Below, 13 T cell receptor beta chains from the same sample are listed, as sequenced in a study of Tregs in tolerant kidney transplant recipients (dated by TCRdb to between 2018 and 2021). The library was produced with the immunoSEQ multiplex PCR assay. Imported from immuneACCESS, the table was reduced by TCRdb to in-frame sequences with V and J called. These copies leave out some clones; in studies compared against another copy, an unresolved V gene accounts for under half, and the cause of the remainder is not known. This sample's records show 45,000 to 55,000 clones. Of the sample, 0.7% to 0.95% is held by the ten largest clones. In light of the paper, this sample's time point label describes: blood sample drawn before combined kidney and bone marrow transplant. The material was CD4+ T cells from blood, obtained before the transplant. Receptors were obtained from a human donor who received a combined kidney and bone marrow transplant.

Note on this clone: The read stops 3 residues short of the end of the CDR3; the missing end is completed from the germline J gene. The chain uses TRBV2 and TRBJ2-2, with TRBD2 matching over 8 bases. The CDR3 contains 15 residues. V was pared by 7 bases and J by 4 bases, with 8 bases of the junction left unmatched. Germline CDR1 is SNHLY and CDR2 is FYNNEI. CDR3 DNA (partial): TGTGCCAGCACCAAAGCGGGAGCGGGCACCGGGGAG. Translated, it gives CASTKAGAGTGE. The whole CDR3 reads CASTKAGAGTGELFF.

Comment on this clone: Read data end 3 residues before the CDR3 end; the end is taken from the germline J gene. The V call is TRBV6-2 or TRBV6-3, the J call TRBJ1-5, with D perhaps matching TRBD1 (5 bases). V gave up 8 bases and J gave up 4 bases, with 9 bases separating them. The CDR3 spans 12 residues. Germline V lookup: CDR1 MNHEY, CDR2 SVGEGT. The sequenced CDR3 bases are TGTGCCAGCCAAAAGGGGAATCAGCCC. Its protein product is CASQKGNQP. In full, the CDR3 reads CASQKGNQPQHF.

Incomplete CDR3 DNA: TGCAGTGCGGGACAGGGGAGGAACACTGAA. It encodes CSAGQGRNTE. The full CDR3 reads CSAGQGRNTEAFF. The gene calls are TRBV20-1 and TRBJ1-1; 10 bases are shared with TRBD1. The read falls 3 residues short of the CDR3 end, and the missing part is taken from the germline J gene. Per the germline V gene, CDR1 is DFQATT and CDR2 is SNEGSKA (reference sequence). V lost 6 bases to trimming and J lost 1 base; unmatched junction nucleotides: 2. The CDR3 has 13 residues.

In the case of this clone: The observed sequence ends 3 residues before the CDR3 terminus, with the missing tail filled in from the germline J gene. This chain connects TRBV7-9 to TRBJ1-5; 8 bases match TRBD1. This CDR3 is 15 amino acids long. Germline values: CDR1 SEHNR, CDR2 FQNEAQ (reference sequence). V lost 0 bases to trimming and J lost 5 bases; unmatched junction nucleotides: 3. CDR3 amino acids: CASSLADRGHQPQHF. The CDR3 DNA, read in part, is TGTGCCAGCAGCTTAGCAGACAGGGGACATCAGCCC. The variable domain in full, completed from reference TRBV7-9 and TRBJ1-5, reads DTGVSQNPRHKITKRGQNVTFRCDPISEHNRLYWYRQTLGQGPEFLTYFQNEAQLEKSRLLSDRFSAERPKGSFSTLEIQRTEQGDSAMYLCASSLADRGHQPQHFGDGTRLSIL.

For this clone: The read finishes 3 residues shy of the CDR3 end, and the germline J gene is used to complete it. J is TRBJ1-2 and V is TRBV7-3, with D perhaps matching TRBD1 (6 bases). The V end lost 5 bases, the J end lost 2 bases, and 9 bases lay between the germline ends. Per the germline V gene, CDR1 is SGHTA and CDR2 is FQGTGA. There are 13 residues in the CDR3. The CDR3 loop is CASSRTANYGYTF. The covered CDR3 bases are TGTGCCAGCAGCCGGACAGCCAACTATGGC.

Remarks on this clone: Sequencing ends 3 residues short of the CDR3 end; the germline J gene provides the rest. J is TRBJ1-6 and V is TRBV2, with 9 bases aligning to TRBD1. CDR1 and CDR2 (germline): SNHLY, FYNNEI. With V trimmed by 7 bases and J by 9 bases, 10 bases remained unmatched. The CDR3 contains 15 residues. The sequenced CDR3 bases are TGTGCCAGCACGGGACAGGGAAAGGCGGCTTCACCC. Encoded protein: CASTGQGKAASP. The CDR3, in full, reads CASTGQGKAASPLHF.

Concerning this clone: Read sequence stops 3 residues before the CDR3 end, and the germline J gene provides the missing end. This chain connects TRBV5-5 to TRBJ1-1, with 7 bases identical to TRBD1. The V and J ends lost 4 bases and 4 bases, in that order; junction bases with no gene match: 10. The CDR3 sequence is 15 residues long. The V gene's germline CDR1 is SGHKS and CDR2 YYEKEE (reference sequence). CDR3 amino acids: CASSLQGIGGTEAFF. The part of the CDR3 DNA that was read is TGTGCCAGCAGCCTACAGGGGATCGGCGGCACTGAA.

The CDR3 region is CSAAKVAGGGGTQYF. The part of the CDR3 DNA that was read is TGCAGTGCTGCAAAGGTTGCGGGGGGGGGAGGTACG. This chain uses TRBV20-1 with TRBJ2-3, with TRBD2 identical over 9 bases. The read gets to within 3 residues of the CDR3 end, and the germline J gene fills in the rest. The germline CDR1 and CDR2 sequences are DFQATT and SNEGSKA (reference sequence). Germline trimming cut 5 bases from V and 8 bases from J; bases unmatched to any gene: 14. The CDR3 contains 15 residues.

To note about this clone: Coverage ceases 3 residues before the CDR3 finishes, and the germline J gene fills in the end. This chain uses TRBV5-1 with TRBJ2-1; TRBD2 might be the D (5 bases). V lost 2 bases to trimming and J lost 4 bases, with 10 bases between them. The CDR3 has 14 amino acids. Germline CDR1 is SGHRS and CDR2 is YFSETQ. CDR3 DNA (partial): TGCGCCAGCAGCTTCTCCGAGGGTTACAATGAG. Amino acids: CASSFSEGYNE. The full CDR3 is CASSFSEGYNEQFF.

About this clone: The CDR3 is cut off 3 residues early in the read; its end comes from the germline J gene. V gene TRBV2 combines with J gene TRBJ2-3; 8 bases agree with TRBD2. The V and J ends lost 4 bases and 4 bases, in that order; junction bases with no gene match: 7. The CDR3 is 15 amino acids. The germline V gene encodes CDR1 SNHLY and CDR2 FYNNEI. CDR3 amino acids: CASSGGSGSSDTQYF. The CDR3 DNA, read in part, is TGTGCCAGCAGTGGGGGGAGCGGGAGCTCAGATACG.

Comment on this clone: Sequencing ends 3 residues short of the CDR3 end; the germline J gene provides the rest. The chain recombines TRBV2 with TRBJ1-1, with TRBD1 matching 9 bases. The CDR3 is 14 residues long. Per germline, CDR1 SNHLY and CDR2 FYNNEI. J was trimmed by 1 base and V by 6 bases; bases with no gene match: 3. The sequenced part of the CDR3 DNA is TGTGCCAGCAGAGGGACAGGGCCGAACACTGAA. Translated, it gives CASRGTGPNTE. The whole CDR3 reads CASRGTGPNTEAFF.

Notes on this clone: The read finishes 3 residues shy of the CDR3 end, and the germline J gene is used to complete it. The chain uses TRBV19 and TRBJ2-3; TRBD2 matches 14 bases. Germline loops: CDR1 LNHDA, CDR2 SQIVND (reference sequence). The V and J ends lost 0 bases and 2 bases, in that order; junction bases with no gene match: 10. This CDR3 contains 20 residues. The covered CDR3 bases are TGTGCCAGTAGTATAGATCATAGACTAGCGGGAGGGCTTGCCACAGATACG. It codes for CASSIDHRLAGGLATDT. The complete CDR3 sequence is CASSIDHRLAGGLATDTQYF.

Note on this clone: Read coverage stops 3 residues before the CDR3 terminus; the germline J gene supplies the remainder. This chain uses TRBV7-8 with TRBJ2-1, with 7 bases that match TRBD2. CDR3 length: 16 amino acids. Losses at the gene ends were 4 bases for V and 4 bases for J; bases not matched to a gene: 10. Germline CDR1 is SGHVS and CDR2 is FQNEAQ. The CDR3 here is CASSSLLADDYNEQFF. The CDR3 DNA, read in part, is TGTGCCAGCAGCTCCCTGCTAGCGGACGATTACAATGAG. The variable domain in full, completed from reference TRBV7-8 and TRBJ2-1, reads GAGVSQSPRYKVAKRGQDVALRCDPISGHVSLFWYQQALGQGPEFLTYFQNEAQLDKSGLPSDRFFAERPEGSVSTLKIQRTQQEDSAVYLCASSSLLADDYNEQFFGPGTRLTVL.